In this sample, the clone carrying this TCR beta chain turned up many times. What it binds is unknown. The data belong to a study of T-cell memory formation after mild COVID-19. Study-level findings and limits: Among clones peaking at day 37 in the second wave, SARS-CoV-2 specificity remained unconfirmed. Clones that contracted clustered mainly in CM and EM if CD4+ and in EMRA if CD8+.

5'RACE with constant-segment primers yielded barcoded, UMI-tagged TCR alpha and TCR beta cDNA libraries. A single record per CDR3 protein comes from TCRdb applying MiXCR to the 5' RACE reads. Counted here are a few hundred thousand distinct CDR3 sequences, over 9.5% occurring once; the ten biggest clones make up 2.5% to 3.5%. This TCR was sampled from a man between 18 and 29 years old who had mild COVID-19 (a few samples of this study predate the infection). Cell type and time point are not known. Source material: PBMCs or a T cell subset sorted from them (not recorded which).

CDR3 sequence (DNA): TGTGCCAGCAGTCCCTTTATCGAAGTATTGAGCACAGATACGCAGTATTTT. Its translation: CASSPFIEVLSTDTQYF. The chain combines TRBV2 with TRBJ2-3; no reliable D call. CDR1 and CDR2 from the germline V gene are SNHLY and FYNNEI. V was pared by 5 bases and J by 0 bases, with 18 bases between. This CDR3 is 17 amino acids long.